This TCR beta chain stems from a study of blood T cell repertoires in COVID-19. Overall study: The samples span acute and convalescent COVID-19 from the United States, Italy and Spain. T cells, B-cell-depleted T cells, or PBMCs provided the cDNA or gDNA that served as material.

In the study's own analysis: Quantification of nucleated cells was approximated via reference gene primer amplification. TCRdb's copy holds only in-frame clones and misses some; the assay was immunoSEQ multiplex PCR. The DNA was the basis for D and trimming; V, J and clone size are from that table. The repertoire consists of under 200,000 clones, with about 80% occurring once and the leading ten covering about 6.8%. CDR1 and CDR2 (germline): SGHRS, YFSETQ. The germline V and J ends were trimmed by 4 bases and 0 bases, with 16 bases remaining between them. The CDR3 length is 16 residues. The receptor was isolated from a man aged 70 or older with active or convalescent COVID-19. This chain uses TRBV5-1 with TRBJ1-2, with unresolved D. Sequenced input: peripheral blood. The CDR3 coding sequence is TGCGCCAGCAGCCACCCTTCGGGGTCCTCTAACTATGGCTACACCTTC. Protein: CASSHPSGSSNYGYTF.